The source of this T cell receptor (beta chain) is a study of blood T cell repertoires in COVID-19. Overall study context: T cells, B-cell-depleted T cells, or PBMCs supplied cDNA or gDNA.

TCRdb keeps only in-frame clones here, not all; method: immunoSEQ multiplex PCR. The top ten clones hold roughly 7% of a sample with about 180,000 clones, about 86% of them seen once. Trimming left V 3 bases short and J 4 bases short, with 16 bases between. Looked up from germline, CDR1 is LGHNA and CDR2 is YSLEER. The CDR3 extends over 15 amino acids. The sample was peripheral blood. This TCR came from a man aged 45-65 years with active or convalescent COVID-19. The chain has TRBV4-3 and TRBJ2-7; the D gene is possibly TRBD2 (6 bases). As DNA, the CDR3 is TGCGCCAGCAGCCATTTCCCAGGTAGCGGATACGAGCAGTACTTC. It is translated as CASSHFPGSGYEQYF.